This section outlines one T cell receptor beta chain sequence together with its context. The V segment lost 3 bases and the J segment 3 bases; nucleotides outside the gene matches: 8. In germline, CDR1 is LGHNA, CDR2 YNFKEQ. CDR3 length equals 18 residues. This sample was included in a study of shared T cell receptors in the human thymus. The data were produced by immunoSEQ multiplex PCR, yet TCRdb's version contains in-frame clones alone and is incomplete. In the table there are around 340,000 clones, just under 95% of which are singletons. Sequenced input: thymocytes. This TCR derives from a human donor. The genes are TRBV4-2 and TRBJ2-2; 12 nucleotides line up with TRBD1. The CDR3 bases are TGTGCCAGCAGCCACGGCACCGGGACAGGGGGCTACACCGGGGAGCTGTTTTTT. Residues: CASSHGTGTGGYTGELFF.